The 5 T cell receptor beta chains in this list originate from one sample, sequenced in a study of circulating and synovial CD4+ cells in juvenile arthritis. The assay was immunoSEQ multiplex PCR, and TCRdb's table has in-frame clones only and misses some. The table includes some 35,000 clones, approximately 94% detected once. The sample comprised CD4+ T cells from blood. The receptors shown here come from a human donor with juvenile idiopathic arthritis.

The V call is TRBV5-1, the J call TRBJ2-1; tentatively, D is TRBD2 (5 bases). Deletions cut 4 bases from V and 10 bases from J, with 15 bases between. Germline V CDR1 and CDR2: SGHRS, YFSETQ. The CDR3 sequence is 13 residues long. CDR3 amino acids: CASSLVAFKEQFF. CDR3 nucleotides: TGCGCCAGCAGCCTAGTAGCGTTTAAGGAGCAGTTCTTC.

The chain recombines TRBV7-6 with TRBJ1-3; possible D gene TRBD1, 6 bases. Germline V gives CDR1 SGHVS, CDR2 FNYEAQ. Trimming took 7 bases from V and 4 from J, leaving 20 bases between them. The CDR3 has 16 amino acids. CDR3 in DNA: TGTGCCAGCATTAAAGAAGAGGGGGTAGGAGGAAACACCATATATTTT. Protein: CASIKEEGVGGNTIYF.

This sequence joins TRBV4-2 and TRBJ2-2, with 7 bases matching TRBD1. The germline V gene encodes CDR1 LGHNA and CDR2 YNFKEQ. V shed 0 bases and J 5 bases; nucleotides not matched to a gene: 9. The CDR3 has 17 residues. The CDR3 region has the DNA TGTGCCAGCAGCCAAGAGCCAGGGGGTTTCGGAACCGGGGAGCTGTTTTTT. Amino acids: CASSQEPGGFGTGELFF.

The J gene is TRBJ2-7, the V gene TRBV18; TRBD1 aligns across 7 bases. Germline V CDR1 and CDR2: KGHSH, LQKENI. The CDR3 is 15 residues long. V trimming: 6 bases; J trimming: 0 bases; junction bases outside the gene matches: 8. This CDR3 is CASSPGTASSYEQYF. The CDR3 nucleotides read TGTGCCAGCTCTCCAGGGACAGCCAGCTCCTACGAGCAGTACTTC.

The rearrangement links TRBV9 to TRBJ1-5; 7 bases agree with TRBD1. Germline V gives CDR1 SGDLS, CDR2 YYNGEE. The trim removed 4 bases at V and 3 bases at J, leaving 4 bases unmatched. This CDR3 spans 14 amino acids. The CDR3 reads CASSSGQFNQPQHF. CDR3 nucleotides: TGTGCCAGCAGCTCGGGACAGTTCAATCAGCCCCAGCATTTT.